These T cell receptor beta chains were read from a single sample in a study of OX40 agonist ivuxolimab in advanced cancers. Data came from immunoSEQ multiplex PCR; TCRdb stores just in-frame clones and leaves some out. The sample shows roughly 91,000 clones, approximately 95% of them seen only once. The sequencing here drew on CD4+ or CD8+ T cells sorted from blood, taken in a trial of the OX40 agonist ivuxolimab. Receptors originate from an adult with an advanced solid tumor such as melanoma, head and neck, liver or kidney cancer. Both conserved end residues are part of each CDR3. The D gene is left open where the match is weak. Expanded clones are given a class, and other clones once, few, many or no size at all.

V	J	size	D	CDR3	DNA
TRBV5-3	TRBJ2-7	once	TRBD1	CASSGDRGVYEQYF	TGTGCCAGCAGCGGGGACAGGGGTGTCTACGAGCAGTACTTC
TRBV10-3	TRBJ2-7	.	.	CAISGDPDYEQYF	TGTGCCATCAGTGGGGACCCAGACTACGAGCAGTACTTC
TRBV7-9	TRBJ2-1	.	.	CASSLAKFSGGLSYNEQFF	TGTGCCAGCAGCTTAGCGAAGTTTAGCGGAGGGCTCTCCTACAATGAGCAGTTCTTC
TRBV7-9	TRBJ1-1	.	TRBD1	CASSPFGTGGYTEAFF	TGTGCCAGCAGCCCATTCGGCACAGGGGGATATACTGAAGCTTTCTTT
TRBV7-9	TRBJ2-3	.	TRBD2	CASSPFLAGVSDTQYF	TGTGCCAGCAGCCCCTTTCTAGCGGGAGTATCAGATACGCAGTATTTT
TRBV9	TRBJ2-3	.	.	CASSEETVTDTQYF	TGTGCCAGCAGCGAAGAGACAGTCACAGATACGCAGTATTTT
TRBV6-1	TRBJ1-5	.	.	CASSELGANQPQHF	TGTGCCAGCAGTGAATTGGGGGCCAATCAGCCCCAGCATTTT
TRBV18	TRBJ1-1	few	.	CASSPPGDTEAFF	TGTGCCAGCTCACCACCAGGAGACACTGAAGCTTTCTTT
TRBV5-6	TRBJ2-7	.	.	CASSPSGQDEQYF	TGTGCCAGCAGCCCATCGGGTCAGGACGAGCAGTACTTC
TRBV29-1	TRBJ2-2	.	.	CSVEFGQAVTGELFF	TGCAGCGTCGAATTCGGGCAGGCGGTGACCGGGGAGCTGTTTTTT
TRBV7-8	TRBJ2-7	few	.	CASSPSYEQYF	TGTGCCAGCAGCCCTAGCTACGAGCAGTACTTC
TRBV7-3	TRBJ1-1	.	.	CASSPSTSNTEAFF	TGTGCCAGCAGCCCCTCCACATCGAACACTGAAGCTTTCTTT
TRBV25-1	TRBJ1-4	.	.	CASSEEGAGSNEKLFF	TGTGCCAGCAGTGAAGAAGGGGCAGGATCTAATGAAAAACTGTTTTTT
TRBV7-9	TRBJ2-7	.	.	CASSLLEEDPYEQYF	TGTGCCAGCAGCTTACTGGAGGAGGACCCCTACGAGCAGTACTTC
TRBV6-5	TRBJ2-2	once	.	CASSYGPLGTGELFF	TGTGCCAGCAGTTACGGGCCGTTGGGCACCGGGGAGCTGTTTTTT
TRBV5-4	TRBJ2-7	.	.	CASSLVGEYEQYF	TGTGCCAGCAGCTTGGTGGGGGAGTACGAGCAGTACTTC
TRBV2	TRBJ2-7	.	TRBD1	CASSGQGEDEQYF	TGTGCCAGCAGTGGACAGGGGGAAGACGAGCAGTACTTC
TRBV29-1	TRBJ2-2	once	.	CSVESSLTGELFF	TGCAGCGTTGAGAGTAGCTTAACCGGGGAGCTGTTTTTT
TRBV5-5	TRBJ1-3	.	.	CASSFLYPDTIYF	TGTGCCAGCAGCTTTTTATATCCGGACACCATATATTTT
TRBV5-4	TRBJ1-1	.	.	CASSFGTIEAFF	TGTGCCAGCAGCTTCGGGACAATTGAAGCTTTCTTT
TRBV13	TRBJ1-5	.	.	CASSPGPGNQPQHF	TGTGCCAGCAGCCCCGGGCCCGGCAATCAGCCCCAGCATTTT
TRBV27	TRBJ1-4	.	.	CASSSLTLVKLFF	TGTGCCAGCAGCTCATTAACGCTCGTAAAACTGTTTTTT
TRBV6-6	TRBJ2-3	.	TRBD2	CASRLAGGLISDTQYF	TGTGCCAGCAGACTGGCGGGGGGCCTAATTTCAGATACGCAGTATTTT
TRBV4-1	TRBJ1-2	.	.	CASSQLPSTRTGGYTF	TGCGCCAGCAGCCAACTCCCCTCGACCAGGACGGGAGGCTACACCTTC
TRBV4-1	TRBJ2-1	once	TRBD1	CASSQMDRKGYEQFF	TGCGCCAGCAGCCAAATGGACAGGAAGGGATATGAGCAGTTCTTC
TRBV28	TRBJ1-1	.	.	CASSPVKKQGPNTEAFF	TGTGCCAGCAGTCCCGTGAAAAAACAGGGTCCCAACACTGAAGCTTTCTTT
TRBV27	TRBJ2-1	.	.	CASSLNLNEQFF	TGTGCCAGCAGTTTAAACCTCAATGAGCAGTTCTTC
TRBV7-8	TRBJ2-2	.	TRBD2	CASSFPSGDSDTGELFF	TGTGCCAGCAGCTTCCCTAGCGGTGATTCGGACACCGGGGAGCTGTTTTTT
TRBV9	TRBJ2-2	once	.	CASSPGGVGELFF	TGTGCCAGCAGCCCAGGGGGGGTCGGGGAGCTGTTTTTT
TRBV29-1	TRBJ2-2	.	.	CSVAWGHSANTGELFF	TGCAGCGTCGCCTGGGGACACTCAGCGAACACCGGGGAGCTGTTTTTT
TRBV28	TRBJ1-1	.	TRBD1	CASSPGTGGMNTEAFF	TGTGCCAGCAGTCCTGGGACAGGGGGAATGAACACTGAAGCTTTCTTT
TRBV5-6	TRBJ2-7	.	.	CASSLGVSGTYEQYF	TGTGCCAGCAGCTTGGGAGTGAGTGGGACATACGAGCAGTACTTC
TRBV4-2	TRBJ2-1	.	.	CASSPPGGSYNEQFF	TGTGCCAGCAGCCCACCAGGCGGCTCCTACAATGAGCAGTTCTTC
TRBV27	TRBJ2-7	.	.	CASSLSASYEQYF	TGTGCCAGCAGTTTGTCGGCCTCCTACGAGCAGTACTTC
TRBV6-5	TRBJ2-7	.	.	CASSYRGHSADYEQYF	TGTGCCAGCAGTTATCGGGGCCATAGCGCCGACTACGAGCAGTACTTC
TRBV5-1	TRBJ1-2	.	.	CASSSETGSNYGYTF	TGCGCCAGCAGCTCAGAGACAGGCTCTAACTATGGCTACACCTTC
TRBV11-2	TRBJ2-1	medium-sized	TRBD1	CASTDRGFEQFF	TGTGCCAGCACCGACAGGGGGTTTGAGCAGTTCTTC
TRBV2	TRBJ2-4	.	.	CASTTSGGGIAKNIQYF	TGTGCCAGCACCACTTCAGGGGGGGGGATAGCCAAAAACATTCAGTACTTC
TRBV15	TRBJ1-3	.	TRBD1	CATSPGTGFVNTIYF	TGTGCCACCAGCCCCGGGACAGGGTTTGTAAACACCATATATTTT
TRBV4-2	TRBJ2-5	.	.	CASSQDSGETQYF	TGTGCCAGCAGCCAAGATTCAGGAGAGACCCAGTACTTC
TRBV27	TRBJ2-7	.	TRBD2	CASSFGEGSYEQYF	TGTGCCAGCAGTTTTGGGGAGGGCTCCTACGAGCAGTACTTC
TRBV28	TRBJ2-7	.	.	CASSFGRGYEQYF	TGTGCCAGCAGTTTCGGCAGGGGCTACGAGCAGTACTTC
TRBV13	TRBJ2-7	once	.	CASSLGDKFYEQYF	TGTGCCAGCAGCTTAGGGGACAAATTCTACGAGCAGTACTTC
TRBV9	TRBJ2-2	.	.	CASSPRTSLVTGELFF	TGTGCCAGCAGCCCCCGGACTTCCCTAGTCACCGGGGAGCTGTTTTTT
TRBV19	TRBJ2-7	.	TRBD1	CASSLTGGSYEQYF	TGTGCCAGTAGTTTGACAGGGGGCTCCTACGAGCAGTACTTC
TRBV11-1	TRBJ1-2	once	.	CASSSQGPPYGYTF	TGTGCCAGCAGCTCACAGGGTCCTCCGTATGGCTACACCTTC
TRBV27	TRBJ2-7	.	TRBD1	CASSLRTGSYEQYF	TGTGCCAGCAGCCTCAGGACAGGGAGCTACGAGCAGTACTTC
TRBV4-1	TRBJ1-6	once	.	CASSQERMGGSYNSPLHF	TGCGCCAGCAGCCAAGAACGGATGGGGGGCTCCTATAATTCACCCCTCCACTTT
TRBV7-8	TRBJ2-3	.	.	CASSFGQPTDTQYF	TGTGCCAGCAGCTTCGGGCAGCCCACAGATACGCAGTATTTT
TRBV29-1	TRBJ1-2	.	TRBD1	CSVLRTGPNYGYTF	TGCAGCGTTCTAAGGACAGGGCCCAACTATGGCTACACCTTC
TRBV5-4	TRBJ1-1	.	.	CASSPAGQSNEAFF	TGTGCCAGCAGCCCCGCGGGGCAGTCTAATGAAGCTTTCTTT
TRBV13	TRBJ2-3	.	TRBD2	CASSFGGDADTQYF	TGTGCCAGCAGCTTTGGGGGGGACGCAGATACGCAGTATTTT
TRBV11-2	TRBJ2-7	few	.	CASSYYEQYF	TGTGCCAGCAGTTATTACGAGCAGTACTTC
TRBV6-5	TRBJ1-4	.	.	CASSYSGSTNEKLFF	TGTGCCAGCAGTTACTCGGGGAGTACAAATGAAAAACTGTTTTTT
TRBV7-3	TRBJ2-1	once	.	CASSLSGYNEQFF	TGTGCCAGCAGCTTAAGCGGATACAATGAGCAGTTCTTC